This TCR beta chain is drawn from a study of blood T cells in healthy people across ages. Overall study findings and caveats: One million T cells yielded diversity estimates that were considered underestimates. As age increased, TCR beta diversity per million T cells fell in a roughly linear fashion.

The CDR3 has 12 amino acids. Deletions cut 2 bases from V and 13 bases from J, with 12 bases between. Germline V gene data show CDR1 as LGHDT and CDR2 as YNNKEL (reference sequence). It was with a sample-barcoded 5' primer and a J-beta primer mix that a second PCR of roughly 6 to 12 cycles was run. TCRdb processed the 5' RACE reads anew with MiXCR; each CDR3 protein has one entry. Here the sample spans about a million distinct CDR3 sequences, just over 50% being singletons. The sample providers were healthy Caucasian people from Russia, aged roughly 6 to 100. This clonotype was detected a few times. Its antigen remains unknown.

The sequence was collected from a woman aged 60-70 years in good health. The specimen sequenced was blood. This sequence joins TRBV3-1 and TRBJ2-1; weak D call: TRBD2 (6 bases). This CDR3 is CASSQTRGKQFF. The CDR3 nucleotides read TGTGCCAGCAGCCAAACTCGGGGGAAACAGTTCTTC.